This T cell receptor beta chain was retrieved from a study of human T cells and chemical hapten exposure. Study-level background: The variation in per-sample TCR yields arose mainly from small differences in pooled library volumes.

Time point indicated: patch test 2, 6 weeks after DPC sensitization. As to treatment: therapeutic diphenylcyclopropenone sensitization with weekly scalp DPC. TCRdb analysed the RACE reads with MiXCR anew, one entry per CDR3 protein. The sample has some 84,000 distinct CDR3 sequences, about 10% seen once. V lost 3 bases, J lost 0 bases, and 12 bases lay in between. This CDR3 contains 16 residues. Germline V CDR1 and CDR2: DFQATT, SNEGSKA (reference sequence). Specimen: whole blood, collected in connection with sensitization to the hapten diphenylcyclopropenone (DPC). This clonotype originated in a woman aged 50 to 60 with alopecia areata. Some clones in this sample may be carry-over from other donors' samples. The chain is built from TRBV20-1 and TRBJ2-6; D ambiguous. CDR3 sequence reads: CSARDALGSGANVLTF. The CDR3 DNA sequence: TGCAGTGCTAGGGACGCCTTGGGCTCTGGGGCCAACGTCCTGACTTTC.